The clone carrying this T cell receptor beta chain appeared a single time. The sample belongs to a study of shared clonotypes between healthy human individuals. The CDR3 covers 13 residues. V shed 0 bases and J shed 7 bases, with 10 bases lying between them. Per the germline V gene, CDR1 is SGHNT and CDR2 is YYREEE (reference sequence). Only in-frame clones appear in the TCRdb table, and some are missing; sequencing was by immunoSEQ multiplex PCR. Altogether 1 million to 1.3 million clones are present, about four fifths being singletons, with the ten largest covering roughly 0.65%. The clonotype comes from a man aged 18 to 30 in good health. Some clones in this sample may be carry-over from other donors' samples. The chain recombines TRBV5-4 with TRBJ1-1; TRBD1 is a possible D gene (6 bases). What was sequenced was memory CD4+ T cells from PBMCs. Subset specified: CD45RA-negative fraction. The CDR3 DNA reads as TGTGCCAGCAGCTTGGTAGGGACAAATGAAGCTTTCTTT. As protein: CASSLVGTNEAFF.